This T cell receptor beta chain originates from a study of PD-1 blockade in classical Hodgkin lymphoma. This clone was counted a single time. As yet, its antigen is unknown. V gave up 6 bases and J gave up 2 bases, with 9 bases separating them. Germline V gives CDR1 KGHSH, CDR2 LQKENI. The CDR3 totals 13 residues. Every patient experienced relapse after autologous stem cell transplantation, and brentuximab vedotin exposure varied. TCRdb's table, derived via immunoSEQ multiplex PCR, lists solely in-frame clones and lacks some. This sample has 98,000 or so clones, with 80% to 90% found just once. General study points: Complete responders started with a diversity level that resembled newly diagnosed patients at baseline.

The TCR sequence derives from a human donor with classical Hodgkin lymphoma. Sample: peripheral blood mononuclear cells (PBMCs), taken before the second cycle of nivolumab. The V and J genes are TRBV18 and TRBJ2-3; no reliable D call. The CDR3 bases are TGTGCCAGCTCCCGCGAGTTCACAGATACGCAGTATTTT. It encodes CASSREFTDTQYF.